This T cell receptor (beta chain) was observed in a study of CXCR3-negative and CXCR3-positive naive CD8 T cells. 5' RACE with UMI labels generated the TRB cDNA libraries. TCRdb re-analyzed the 5' RACE reads; it lists each CDR3 protein once, without DNA. This table holds under 75,000 distinct CDR3 sequences. Germline V gene lookup returns CDR1 MNHEY and CDR2 SMNVEV (reference sequence). This CDR3 comprises 16 residues. Study observations and caveats: Greater hydrophobicity was found in TRB CDR3s of CXCR3-positive naive cells than of CXCR3-negative naive cells.

For this clonotype: Its antigen is unidentified.

The receptor's source is a human donor in good health. Some clones in this sample may be carry-over from other donors' samples. The chain links TRBV27 to TRBJ1-5; the TCRdb call, TRBD1, lacks DNA for checking. Sequenced input: naive CXCR3+ CD8+ T cells from blood. Subset noted: CD45RO-CCR7+CD27+CD95- naive CD8+ T cells expressing CXCR3 (TNR3+). Here the CDR3 reads CASSLDRGVGNQPQHF.